This T cell receptor beta chain was sequenced in a study of blood T cell repertoires in COVID-19. Study details: The United States, Italy and Spain provided the acute and convalescent COVID-19 samples. In each case, the material was cDNA or gDNA derived from T cells, B-cell-depleted T cells, or PBMCs.

In the source study's methods: For nucleated cells, counts were estimated from reference gene primer amplification. Produced via immunoSEQ multiplex PCR; TCRdb's table is partial and in-frame only. V and J calls and clone size are as listed in that table; D and trimming were resolved from the DNA. The table shows around 170,000 clones, with about 88% occurring only once. Trimming took off 4 bases at V and 8 bases at J, with 14 bases between the two ends. This CDR3 spans 12 amino acids. CDR1 is SQVTM, CDR2 ANQGSEA, per germline. Sequenced material: peripheral blood. The chain has TRBV29-1 and TRBJ1-2, with a possible D match to TRBD1 (5 bases). The sequence came from a man in his fifties or sixties with acute or convalescent COVID-19. As DNA, the CDR3 is TGCAGCGTTGGGGTTGGGGGGTACGGCTACACCTTC. It codes for CSVGVGGYGYTF.